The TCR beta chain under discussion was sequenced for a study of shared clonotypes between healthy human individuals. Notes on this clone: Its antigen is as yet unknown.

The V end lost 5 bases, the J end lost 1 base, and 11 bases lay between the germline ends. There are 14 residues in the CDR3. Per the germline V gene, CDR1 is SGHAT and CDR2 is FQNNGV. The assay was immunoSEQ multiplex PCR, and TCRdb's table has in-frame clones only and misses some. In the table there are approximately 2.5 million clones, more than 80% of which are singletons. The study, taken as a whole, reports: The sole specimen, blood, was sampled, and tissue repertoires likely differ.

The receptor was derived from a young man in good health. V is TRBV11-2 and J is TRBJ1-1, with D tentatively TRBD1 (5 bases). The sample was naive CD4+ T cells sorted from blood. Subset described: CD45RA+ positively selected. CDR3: CASSQGTGNTEAFF. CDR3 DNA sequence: TGTGCCAGCAGCCAGGGAACGGGGAACACTGAAGCTTTCTTT.